The 7 T cell receptor beta chains reported below all come from one sample, sequenced in a study of molecular identifiers for immune sequencing clone quantification. Using its own MiXCR run on the PCR reads, TCRdb lists one record per CDR3 protein. The sample has over 550,000 distinct CDR3 sequences, about 25% seen once. The sample comprised naive CD8+ T cells from blood, with Jurkat cell RNA spiked in. Subset meaning: FACS-sorted CD8+CD4-CCR7+CD45RA+ naive T cells. The receptors shown here come from a human donor in good health. Some libraries in this study had Jurkat cell RNA spiked in.

This rearrangement joins TRBV7-9 to TRBJ2-1, with 12 positions matching TRBD2. The CDR3 covers 15 residues. J lost 6 bases, V lost 5 bases, and 5 bases had no gene match. The V gene's germline CDR1 is SEHNR and CDR2 FQNEAQ (reference sequence). The CDR3 spells CASSHGLAGLNEQFF. CDR3 sequence (DNA): TGTGCCAGCAGCCATGGACTAGCGGGACTCAATGAGCAGTTCTTC.

About this clonotype itself: Since the CDR3 does not end with the conserved phenylalanine or tryptophan, this likely comes from a read error. CDR3 amino acids: CASGGRLRDEQFS. Here the CDR3 DNA reads TGTGCCAGCGGCGGGAGGCTGCGGGATGAGCAGTTCTCC. The chain joins TRBV11-2 to TRBJ2-1; 8 positions agree with TRBD2. J was trimmed by 8 bases and V by 8 bases; bases with no gene match: 8. Germline lookup yields CDR1 SGHAT and CDR2 FQNNGV. The CDR3 loop spans 13 amino acids.

V is TRBV11-2 and J is TRBJ2-1; D possibly matches TRBD1 or TRBD2 (5 bases each). V lost 1 base and J lost 4, with 14 bases in between. Germline CDR1 SGHAT, CDR2 FQNNGV. The CDR3 length is 16 residues. The CDR3 spells CASSLGEGTPYNEQFF. In nucleotides, the CDR3 is TGTGCCAGCAGCTTAGGAGAGGGGACCCCATACAATGAGCAGTTCTTC.

The chain links TRBV5-1 to TRBJ1-3; maybe TRBD1 (6 bases). Germline V gene data show CDR1 as SGHRS and CDR2 as YFSETQ. V lost 0 bases, J lost 4 bases, and 17 bases lay in between. This CDR3 has 17 residues. The CDR3 sequence is CASSLAGAGGLGNTIYF. For the CDR3, the DNA is TGCGCCAGCAGCTTGGCCGGGGCGGGGGGCCTCGGAAACACCATATATTTT.

The gene calls are TRBV6-6 and TRBJ2-1; TRBD2 agrees at 12 bases. Germline V gene lookup returns CDR1 MNHNY and CDR2 SVGAGI (reference sequence). V lost 7 bases, J lost 9 bases, and 19 bases stayed unmatched. CDR3 length: 18 residues. The CDR3 sequence is CASTLVGTSGLRGGEQFF. In nucleotides, the CDR3 is TGTGCCAGCACCCTAGTGGGGACTAGCGGGTTACGGGGCGGTGAGCAGTTCTTC.

At least ten counts were recorded for this clonotype. The V call is TRBV6-2 or TRBV6-3, the J call TRBJ2-3; D tentatively reads TRBD1 or TRBD2 (5 bases each). The ends were cut back, 7 bases at V and 4 bases at J, with 12 bases in the middle. In germline, CDR1 is MNHEY, CDR2 SVGEGT. CDR3 length: 13 amino acids. In DNA form, the CDR3 reads TGTGCCAGCAATCGGGGCCTCGCAGATACGCAGTATTTT. Translating it yields CASNRGLADTQYF.

This clonotype was seen at least ten times. This chain joins TRBV5-6 and TRBJ2-7; no clear D gene. From germline, CDR1 is SGHDT and CDR2 YYEEEE. The ends were cut back, 0 bases at V and 0 bases at J, with 13 bases in the middle. This CDR3 region has 16 residues. Here the CDR3 reads CASSLGGIRSSYEQYF. In DNA, the CDR3 is TGTGCCAGCAGCTTGGGCGGTATACGAAGCTCCTACGAGCAGTACTTC.